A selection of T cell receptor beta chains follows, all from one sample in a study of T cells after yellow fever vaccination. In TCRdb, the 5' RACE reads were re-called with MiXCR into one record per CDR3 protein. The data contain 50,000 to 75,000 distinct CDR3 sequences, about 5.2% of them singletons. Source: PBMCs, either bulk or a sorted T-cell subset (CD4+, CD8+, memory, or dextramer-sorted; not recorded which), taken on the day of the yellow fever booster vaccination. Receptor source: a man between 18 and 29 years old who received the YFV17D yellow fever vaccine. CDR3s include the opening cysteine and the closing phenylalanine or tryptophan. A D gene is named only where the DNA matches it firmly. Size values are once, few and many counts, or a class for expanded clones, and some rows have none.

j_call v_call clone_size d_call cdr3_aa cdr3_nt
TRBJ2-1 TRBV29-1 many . CSVSEPGHEYNEQFF TGCAGCGTCTCCGAGCCGGGACACGAGTACAATGAGCAGTTCTTC
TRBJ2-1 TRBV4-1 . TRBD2 CASSLSGRSSGGQSSYNEQFF TGCGCCAGCAGCCTCAGTGGTAGGTCTAGCGGGGGCCAAAGCTCCTACAATGAGCAGTTCTTC
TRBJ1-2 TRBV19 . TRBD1 CASSGAGGGYTF TGTGCCAGTAGTGGAGCAGGGGGTGGCTACACCTTC
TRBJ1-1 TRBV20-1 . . CCASRQVRIGTEAFF TGCTGTGCCTCGAGACAGGTGAGGATAGGCACTGAAGCTTTCTTT
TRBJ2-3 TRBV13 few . CASSLTLVDTQYF TGTGCCAGCAGCTTAACGTTGGTAGATACGCAGTATTTT
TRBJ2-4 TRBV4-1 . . CASSLQTDRARYF TGCGCCAGCAGCCTTCAGACCGATCGGGCCAGGTACTTC
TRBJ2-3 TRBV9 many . CASSVASGLQTDTQYF TGTGCCAGCAGCGTAGCAAGCGGCCTACAGACAGATACGCAGTATTTT
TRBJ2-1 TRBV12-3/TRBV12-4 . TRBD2 CASSPLAGGAENEQFF TGTGCCAGCAGTCCTCTAGCGGGGGGGGCGGAAAATGAGCAGTTCTTC
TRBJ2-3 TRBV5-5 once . CASSLPGARDTQYF TGTGCCAGCAGCTTGCCTGGGGCAAGGGATACGCAGTATTTT
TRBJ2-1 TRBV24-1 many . CATSDIGGNEQFF TGTGCCACCAGTGACATCGGAGGGAATGAGCAGTTCTTC
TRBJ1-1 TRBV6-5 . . CASTHGLNTEAFF TGTGCCAGCACCCACGGCCTGAACACTGAAGCTTTCTTT
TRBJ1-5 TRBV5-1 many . CASSLGGTHQPQHF TGCGCCAGCAGCTTGGGAGGGACTCATCAGCCCCAGCATTTT
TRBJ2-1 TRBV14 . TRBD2 CASSQGTSYEFF TGTGCCAGCAGCCAAGGGACTAGCTATGAGTTCTTC
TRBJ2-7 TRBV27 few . CASSLRQYEQYF TGTGCCAGCAGTTTGAGACAGTACGAGCAGTACTTC
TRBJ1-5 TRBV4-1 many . CASSPPGDASNQPQHF TGCGCCAGCAGCCCACCGGGGGACGCCAGCAATCAGCCCCAGCATTTT
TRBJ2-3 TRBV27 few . CASRLLATFSTDTQYF TGTGCCAGCAGACTTCTAGCAACCTTTAGCACAGATACGCAGTATTTT
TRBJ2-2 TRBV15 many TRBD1 CATSRDLGQGATGELFF TGTGCCACCAGCAGAGATCTGGGACAGGGGGCAACCGGGGAGCTGTTTTTT
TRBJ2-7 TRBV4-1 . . CASSLVAIRGNEQYF TGCGCCAGCTCCCTAGTCGCCATCAGGGGAAACGAGCAGTACTTC
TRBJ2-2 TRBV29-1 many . CSVVGGAGELFF TGCAGCGTGGTAGGGGGGGCCGGGGAGCTGTTTTTT
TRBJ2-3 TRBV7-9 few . CASSLRQVTDTQYF TGTGCCAGCAGCTTACGACAGGTCACAGATACGCAGTATTTT
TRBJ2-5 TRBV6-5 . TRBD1 CASSSGTAQETQYF TGTGCCAGCAGCTCCGGGACAGCACAAGAGACCCAGTACTTC
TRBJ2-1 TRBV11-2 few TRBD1 CASSLAGGFYNEQFF TGTGCCAGCAGCTTAGCAGGGGGCTTCTACAATGAGCAGTTCTTC
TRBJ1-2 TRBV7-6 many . CASSPWDGNPYGYTF TGTGCCAGCAGCCCTTGGGACGGGAACCCATATGGCTACACCTTC
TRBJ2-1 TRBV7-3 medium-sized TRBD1 CASSPGTGGYNEQFF TGTGCCAGCAGTCCCGGGACAGGGGGCTACAATGAGCAGTTCTTC
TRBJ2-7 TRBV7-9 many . CASSSSGTYPSYEQYF TGTGCCAGCAGCTCCTCCGGGACCTACCCCTCCTACGAGCAGTACTTC
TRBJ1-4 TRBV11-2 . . CASSSGPKLFF TGTGCCAGCAGCTCTGGGCCCAAACTGTTTTTT
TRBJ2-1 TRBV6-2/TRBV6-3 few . CASSYGGLRYNEQFF TGTGCCAGCAGTTACGGGGGGCTAAGGTACAATGAGCAGTTCTTC
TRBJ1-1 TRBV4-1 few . CASSQDWGEAEAFF TGCGCCAGCAGCCAAGATTGGGGGGAGGCTGAAGCTTTCTTT
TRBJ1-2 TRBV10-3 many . CAISEDLGHAAFYGYTF TGTGCCATCAGTGAGGACCTGGGGCACGCGGCATTTTACGGCTACACCTTC
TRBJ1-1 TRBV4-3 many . CASSHREGTEAFF TGCGCCAGCAGCCACAGGGAGGGCACTGAAGCTTTCTTT
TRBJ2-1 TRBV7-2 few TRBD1 CASSFGTGAYNEQFF TGTGCCAGCAGCTTTGGGACAGGGGCCTACAATGAGCAGTTCTTC
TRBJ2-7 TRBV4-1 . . CASSPRDSSYEQYF TGCGCCAGCAGCCCTCGGGACTCGTCCTACGAGCAGTACTTC
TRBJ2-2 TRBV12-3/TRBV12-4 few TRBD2 CASRAGTSGEIAGELFF TGTGCCAGCAGGGCCGGGACTAGCGGGGAGATAGCCGGGGAGCTGTTTTTT
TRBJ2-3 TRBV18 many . CASSPPQRVDTDTQYF TGTGCCAGCTCACCACCGCAACGGGTTGACACAGATACGCAGTATTTT
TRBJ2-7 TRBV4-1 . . CASSQEFGVSYEQYF TGCGCCAGCAGCCAAGAATTCGGGGTCTCCTACGAGCAGTACTTC
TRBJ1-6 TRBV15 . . CATSRERGAGSPLHF TGTGCCACCAGCAGAGAAAGGGGCGCGGGATCACCCCTCCACTTT
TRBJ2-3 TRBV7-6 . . CASSLWTAYSDTQYF TGTGCCAGCAGCTTATGGACAGCTTACTCAGATACGCAGTATTTT
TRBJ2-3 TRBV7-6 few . CASSPQYRGLTDTQYF TGTGCCAGCAGCCCCCAGTATCGGGGGCTCACAGATACGCAGTATTTT
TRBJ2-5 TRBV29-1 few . CSAGPEETQYF TGCAGCGCAGGGCCAGAGGAGACCCAGTACTTC
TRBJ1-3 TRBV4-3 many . CASSQEVTGYSGNTIYF TGCGCCAGCAGCCAAGAAGTAACGGGGTACTCTGGAAACACCATATATTTT
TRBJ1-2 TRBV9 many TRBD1 CASSVNSGQGGLYGYTF TGTGCCAGCAGCGTCAACTCTGGACAGGGTGGCCTCTATGGCTACACCTTC
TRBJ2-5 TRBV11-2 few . CASSRMGWETQYF TGTGCCAGCAGTCGGATGGGGTGGGAGACCCAGTACTTC
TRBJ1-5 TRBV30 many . CAWSRTEEQPQHF TGTGCCTGGAGTAGGACAGAAGAACAGCCCCAGCATTTT
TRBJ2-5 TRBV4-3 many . CASSQGVRETQYF TGCGCCAGCAGCCAAGGGGTCCGGGAGACCCAGTACTTC
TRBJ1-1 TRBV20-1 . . CSASGTLNTEAFF TGCAGTGCTAGCGGGACATTGAACACTGAAGCTTTCTTT
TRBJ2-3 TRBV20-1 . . CSAIQEKGTLLADTQYF TGCAGTGCTATACAGGAAAAGGGGACCCTACTCGCAGATACGCAGTATTTT
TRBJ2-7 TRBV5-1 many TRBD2 CASSSLGRESYEQYF TGCGCCAGCAGCTCCTTGGGGAGGGAATCCTACGAGCAGTACTTC
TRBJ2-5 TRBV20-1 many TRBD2 CSATGLAGGPPGTQYF TGCAGTGCCACGGGACTAGCGGGGGGCCCGCCTGGGACCCAGTACTTC
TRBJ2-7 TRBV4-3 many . CASSQDLGSSYEQYF TGCGCCAGCAGCCAAGATTTAGGGTCCTCCTACGAGCAGTACTTC
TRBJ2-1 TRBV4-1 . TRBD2 CASTTGGVYNEQFF TGCGCCAGCACCACCGGGGGGGTCTACAATGAGCAGTTCTTC
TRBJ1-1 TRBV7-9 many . CASSSTRGARGTEAFF TGTGCCAGCAGCTCCACCCGAGGGGCTCGAGGCACTGAAGCTTTCTTT
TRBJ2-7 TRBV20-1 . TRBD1 CSVLRDRDEQYF TGCAGTGTTCTCCGGGACAGGGACGAGCAGTACTTC
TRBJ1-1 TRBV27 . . CASSLGREFRAFF TGTGCCAGCAGTTTAGGCCGTGAATTCCGAGCTTTCTTT
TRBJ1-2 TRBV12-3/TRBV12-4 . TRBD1 CASSPRSGQGAYGYTF TGTGCCAGCAGTCCCCGTTCGGGACAGGGGGCCTATGGCTACACCTTC
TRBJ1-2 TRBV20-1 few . CSARIDYGYTF TGCAGTGCCCGCATAGACTATGGCTACACCTTC
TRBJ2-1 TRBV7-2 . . CASRASGGDEQFF TGTGCCAGCAGGGCGTCTGGAGGCGATGAGCAGTTCTTC
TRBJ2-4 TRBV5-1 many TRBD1 CASSPGQGQNIQYF TGCGCCAGCAGCCCTGGACAGGGGCAAAACATTCAGTACTTC
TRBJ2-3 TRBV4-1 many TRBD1 CASSQRRGTGHQYF TGCGCCAGCAGCCAACGTAGGGGGACAGGTCATCAGTATTTT
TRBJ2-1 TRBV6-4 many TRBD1 CASSATGTGKGNEQFF TGTGCCAGCAGTGCGACCGGGACAGGAAAGGGTAATGAGCAGTTCTTC